This T cell receptor (beta chain) was recovered during a study of T cells after yellow fever vaccination (dated by TCRdb to about 2019). Regarding the complete study: Libraries from fractions with low cell numbers were prepared with the SMART-Seq v4 Ultra Low Input RNA kit. Bulk TCR alpha and beta repertoires were sequenced longitudinally to track T-cell clones before and after primary and booster YFV17D yellow fever vaccination. Two healthy male donors, one aged 18 to 30 and one aged 30 to 39 years, were included in the cohort. Blood samples were taken at several timepoints before and after primary and secondary immunization, and bulk PBMC replicates and cell subsets were isolated. Study-wide conclusions, independent of this receptor: The study included only two donors, which limits how far the findings can be generalized. After the booster, most of the clones that had expanded following primary vaccination were detected again (around 95% of CD4 and 85% to 90% of CD8), which suggests that memory was broadly maintained. Compared with the primary T-cell response, the secondary T-cell response was faster but weaker, reaching its peak on day 5 rather than on day 15. FACS-sorted repertoires could contain abundant contaminating clonotypes from the bulk population, so computational filtering was required. A small share of clonotypes was detected in both CD4 and CD8 compartments, with the overlap likely arising from convergent recombination.

TCRdb names Illumina NovaSeq 6000 as the instrument used. Synthesis of TCR cDNA relied on 5'RACE template switching, a step that introduced a universal primer site along with unique molecular identifiers. Priming of cDNA synthesis was performed from both the TCR alpha and TCR beta constant segments. Library amplification involved two PCR steps, and the second step added sample barcodes and sequencing adapters. Sequencing of libraries was done on Illumina HiSeq 2500 (2x100 bp) or NovaSeq (2x150 bp). The authors' pipeline ran thus. MIGEC handled demultiplexing of reads and collapsing into UMI consensus sequences, while MiXCR performed V(D)J alignment. Vaccine-responding clonotypes were defined with edgeR using replicate PBMC samples, requiring FDR below 0.01 and a log2 fold change above 5 up to day 15. CD4 or CD8 identity was assigned to each bulk clonotype according to whether the clonotype was present at higher abundance in the sequenced CD4 repertoire or the sequenced CD8 repertoire. Clones were called with MiXCR by TCRdb after fastp trimmed the public reads at Q25, and only in-frame beta chains were retained. All rows with the same CDR3 protein become a single entry with the most common DNA and genes. TCRdb, not the authors, supplied the V and J calls. For this sample there are some 340,000 distinct CDR3 sequences; around 11% appear just once. The ten largest clonotypes hold 3.3% of the sample.

Measured from the cysteine to the phenylalanine, the CDR3 is 15 residues long. Only CDR3 DNA is held: 45 bases, read in frame from base 1. V is reduced by 3 bases and J by 4 bases, leaving a spacing of 14 bases between them. The germline V gene (reference sequence) gives CDR1 as MNHEY and CDR2 as SMNVEV. The label giving this sample's treatment or condition can be read as: live attenuated yellow fever vaccine strain. PBMCs were isolated from peripheral blood using a standard Ficoll-Paque protocol. Dynabeads CD4 and CD8 positive selection kits were used to isolate CD4 and CD8 T-cell fractions. TriZol was used to extract RNA from bulk PBMCs, from CD4 and CD8 fractions, and from dextramer-positive and dextramer-negative fractions. Worth noting for this clonotype: Its antigen remains undetermined. Qualities for individual bases were not recorded, and no much larger clone is one base off.

The rearrangement joined TRBV27 to TRBJ2-3; TRBD2 might be the D gene, on 5 matching bases. The source is a man between 18 and 29 years old who received the YFV17D yellow fever vaccine. Sample: CD4+ T cells sorted from PBMCs, taken 45 days after the yellow fever booster vaccination. The CDR3 sequence is CASSFFARRSDTQYF. The nucleotides are TGTGCCAGCAGTTTTTTCGCCCGGAGGTCAGATACGCAGTATTTT.